These 14 T cell receptor beta chains were all obtained from the same sample, sequenced in a study of blood T cell repertoires in COVID-19 (dated by TCRdb to about 2020). The protocol used for the library was the immunoSEQ multiplex PCR assay. In its TCRdb copy, this immuneACCESS table keeps in-frame sequences only and misses some clones. Where compared with another copy, unresolved V genes explain less than half of these, and the others have no known cause. This sample gives 39,000 or so clones in total; 65% to 85% of them show up just once. The top ten constitute more than 8% of the sample. Sample: peripheral blood. These TCRs come from a man aged 55 to 70 in a cohort sampled during active COVID-19.

CDR3 DNA sequence: TGTGCCAGCAGCCCCTACACCGGGGAGCTGTTTTTT. It yields the protein CASSPYTGELFF. The rearrangement joins TRBV11-3 to TRBJ2-2; D not certain. Trimming removed 5 bases at V and 3 bases at J, with 4 bases between. Per germline, CDR1 SGHNT and CDR2 YENEEA. There are 12 residues in the CDR3.

The V and J genes are TRBV6-5 and TRBJ1-2; no definite D call. V was trimmed by 7 bases and J by 5 bases, leaving 11 bases between them. From germline, CDR1 is MNHEY and CDR2 SVGAGI. This CDR3 has 12 amino acids. The CDR3 here is CASTARTYGYTF. The CDR3 DNA reads TGTGCCAGCACAGCTCGGACTTATGGCTACACCTTC.

This rearrangement joins TRBV6-2 or TRBV6-3 to TRBJ1-3; D possibly corresponds to TRBD1 (5 bases). Germline V gene sequence: CDR1 MNHEY, CDR2 SVGEGT. CDR3 length equals 15 residues. V lost 3 bases, J lost 2 bases, and 11 bases lay in between. CDR3 sequence (DNA): TGTGCCAGCAGTTATGCCGGGGGTCCTGGAAACACCATATATTTT. Amino acids: CASSYAGGPGNTIYF.

The CDR3 DNA follows: TGTGCCAGCAGCGTAGAACAGCACAATGAGCAGTTCTTC. Its protein is CASSVEQHNEQFF. The chain links TRBV9 to TRBJ2-1; the D is unclear. The V end lost 0 bases, the J end lost 5 bases, and 6 bases lay between the germline ends. There are 13 residues in the CDR3. The germline V gene has CDR1 SGDLS and CDR2 YYNGEE.

The V and J genes are TRBV6-5 and TRBJ1-5; weak D call: TRBD1 (6 bases). The length of the CDR3 is 15 residues. Germline CDR1 is MNHEY and CDR2 is SVGAGI. The V gene lost 6 bases and the J gene lost 3 bases, with 15 bases spanning the gap. In nucleotides, the CDR3 is TGTGCCAGCAGGAGAACTCGGACAGCCAATCAGCCCCAGCATTTT. Protein sequence: CASRRTRTANQPQHF.

This clone was seen a handful of times. V gene TRBV7-9 combines with J gene TRBJ1-1, with D maybe TRBD1 (5 bases). This CDR3 is built from 14 residues. Trimming removed 5 bases at V and 4 bases at J, with 14 bases between. The germline V gene encodes CDR1 SEHNR and CDR2 FQNEAQ (reference sequence). In DNA, the CDR3 is TGTGCCAGCAGCGCGCCGCAGGGAGGCACTGAAGCTTTCTTT. It codes for CASSAPQGGTEAFF.

The V and J genes are TRBV24-1 and TRBJ2-2, with a weak D call TRBD2 (5 bases). V dropped 7 bases and J dropped 7 bases, with 12 bases sitting between them. This CDR3 spans 13 amino acids. Germline CDR1 reads KGHDR; CDR2 reads SFDVKD. CDR3 in amino acids: CATRGSGDGELFF. CDR3 DNA sequence: TGTGCCACCAGAGGGAGTGGGGACGGGGAGCTGTTTTTT.

The chain couples TRBV11-2 to TRBJ2-7; D is perhaps TRBD1 (6 bases). Trimming removed 4 bases at V and 0 bases at J, with 10 bases between. From germline, CDR1 is SGHAT and CDR2 FQNNGV. This CDR3 contains 14 residues. The CDR3 region has the DNA TGTGCCAGCAGCTCTGACAGGCTCTCCTACGAGCAGTACTTC. It codes for CASSSDRLSYEQYF.

V usage is TRBV30 and J usage is TRBJ1-3; D ambiguous. The CDR3 is 11 amino acids. The V end was cut by 3 bases, the J end by 3 bases, with 3 bases between. Germline CDR1 GTSNPN, CDR2 SVGIG (reference sequence). CDR3 amino acids: CAWSRGNTIYF. CDR3 nucleotides: TGTGCCTGGAGCCGTGGAAACACCATATATTTT.

The chain carries TRBV4-2 and TRBJ1-1; D may be TRBD1 (6 bases). CDR1 and CDR2 from the germline V gene are LGHNA and YNFKEQ. The CDR3 length is 14 residues. The V end lost 0 bases, the J end lost 5 bases, and 10 bases lay between the germline ends. CDR3 DNA: TGTGCCAGCAGCCAAGATTGGGGGACAACTGAAGCTTTCTTT. Protein product: CASSQDWGTTEAFF.

V is TRBV3-1 (or the pseudogene TRBV3-2) and J is TRBJ1-4; D possibly corresponds to TRBD1 (5 bases). The germline V gene encodes CDR1 LGHDT and CDR2 YNNKEL (reference sequence). V gave up 5 bases and J gave up 0 bases, with 13 bases separating them. The CDR3 contains 16 residues. The chain's CDR3 is CASSYRGTSTNEKLFF. As DNA, the CDR3 is TGTGCCAGCAGCTATCGAGGGACTTCAACTAATGAAAAACTGTTTTTT.

The V call is TRBV28, the J call TRBJ2-5; D remains ambiguous. Trimming pared 5 bases from V and 5 bases from J, leaving 12 bases between. This CDR3 comprises 13 residues. The germline gives CDR1 MDHEN, CDR2 SYDVKM. The CDR3 region is CASSLNHGETQYF. CDR3 bases: TGTGCCAGCAGTCTGAACCACGGGGAGACCCAGTACTTC.

The V and J genes are TRBV7-2 and TRBJ2-7; weak D call: TRBD2 (6 bases). The CDR3 runs to 19 residues. Germline V gives CDR1 SGHTA, CDR2 FQGNSA. V lost 5 bases and J 0 bases, leaving 26 bases between the germline ends. DNA of the CDR3: TGTGCCAGCAGCCCCAGTCGTCCGGGGGAGAATTGGGGCTCCTACGAGCAGTACTTC. Encoded protein: CASSPSRPGENWGSYEQYF.

V usage is TRBV3-1 (or the pseudogene TRBV3-2) and J usage is TRBJ2-7; TRBD2 is a possible D gene (6 bases). This CDR3 has 14 amino acids. Per germline, CDR1 LGHDT and CDR2 YNNKEL (reference sequence). V lost 1 base and J lost 4, with 11 bases in between. CDR3 bases: TGTGCCAGCAGCCAAGTAGGAGGGAAGTACGAGCAGTACTTC. Protein: CASSQVGGKYEQYF.